A single sample gave rise to the 23 T cell receptor beta chains below, sequenced in a study of identical twins. From the 5' RACE reads, TCRdb called clonotypes with MiXCR, one entry per CDR3 protein. The data contain a few hundred thousand distinct CDR3 sequences, 6.5% to 9.5% of them singletons. These same data were also listed under a study on yellow fever vaccine responses in identical twins.

The sequenced material came from CD8+ T cells sorted from blood. The receptors shown here come from a woman younger than 35 in good health.

This clonotype was counted between two and nine times. V usage is TRBV28 and J usage is TRBJ2-7; 11 bases agree with TRBD1. This CDR3 is 16 amino acids long. V shed 5 bases, J shed 3 bases, and the junction held 9 bases outside the gene matches. Germline CDR1 MDHEN, CDR2 SYDVKM. This CDR3 reads CASSGTGGRSYYEQYF. Here the CDR3 DNA reads TGTGCCAGCAGTGGGACAGGGGGGAGGTCCTACTACGAGCAGTACTTC.

The sample holds many counts of this clonotype. The V call is TRBV29-1, the J call TRBJ2-1; the D is unclear. V was cut by 4 bases and J by 8 bases, with 12 bases left in between. Germline V gives CDR1 SQVTM, CDR2 ANQGSEA. This CDR3 has 12 amino acids. CDR3 loop: CSVAATEDEQFF. The CDR3 DNA sequence: TGCAGCGTTGCGGCCACTGAGGATGAGCAGTTCTTC.

This clonotype has a count of ten or more. V gene TRBV5-1 combines with J gene TRBJ2-7; perhaps TRBD2 as D (6 bases). The V end was cut by 0 bases, the J end by 0 bases, with 10 bases between. The CDR3 contains 15 residues. Per the germline V gene, CDR1 is SGHRS and CDR2 is YFSETQ. CDR3 bases: TGCGCCAGCAGCTTGGAACTAGCAGCCTCCTACGAGCAGTACTTC. The encoded protein is CASSLELAASYEQYF.

This clonotype was seen many times. A junction boundary mismatches the germline segment, possibly from a read error. The chain carries TRBV19 and TRBJ2-2; possible D gene TRBD1, 6 bases. The germline V gene has CDR1 LNHDA and CDR2 SQIVND (reference sequence). The CDR3 covers 13 residues. The CDR3 DNA reads as TGTGCAAGTAGTCCAGGGGCTGGCGGGGAGCTGTTTTTT. Its protein product is CASSPGAGGELFF. Full variable domain (missing parts from reference TRBV19 and TRBJ2-2): DGGITQSPKYLFRKEGQNVTLSCEQNLNHDAMYWYRQDPGQGLRLIYYSQIVNDFQKGDIAEGYSVSREKKESFPLTVTSAQKNPTAFYLCASSPGAGGELFFGEGSRLTVL.

This rearrangement joins TRBV6-2 or TRBV6-3 to TRBJ2-2, with 13 bases that match TRBD2. Trimming removed 5 bases from V and 0 bases from J; junction bases left unmatched: 12. The germline CDR1 and CDR2 sequences are MNHEY and SVGEGT. The CDR3 runs 20 residues. The CDR3 sequence: CASSPTSGRVVASNTGELFF. The CDR3 DNA sequence: TGTGCCAGCAGTCCAACTAGCGGGAGGGTTGTAGCGTCGAACACCGGGGAGCTGTTTTTT.

The chain uses TRBV20-1 and TRBJ2-7; 14 bases map to TRBD2. Germline CDR1 DFQATT, CDR2 SNEGSKA (reference sequence). The CDR3 is made up of 17 amino acids. The ends lost 2 bases at V and 1 base at J; junction bases unmatched: 7. CDR3 bases: TGCAGTGCTAGACCCCTCCGACTAGCGGGGGGGTCCTACGAGCAGTACTTC. Its translation: CSARPLRLAGGSYEQYF.

This clonotype was detected once. V and J are TRBV28 and TRBJ2-7; a possible D gene is TRBD2 (5 bases). The ends were cut back, 4 bases at V and 2 bases at J, with 12 bases in the middle. The CDR3 totals 14 residues. Germline V lookup: CDR1 MDHEN, CDR2 SYDVKM. In DNA form, the CDR3 reads TGTGCCAGCAGTTCCACCGGACTGCCCTACGAGCAGTACTTC. Translation: CASSSTGLPYEQYF.

The rearrangement uses TRBV7-8 and TRBJ2-3, with 9 bases aligning to TRBD1. From germline, CDR1 is SGHVS and CDR2 FQNEAQ. This CDR3 comprises 15 residues. The V and J ends lost 5 bases and 3 bases, in that order; junction bases with no gene match: 6. DNA for the CDR3: TGTGCCAGCAGCCAGGGACAGGGAGGGACAGATACGCAGTATTTT. It encodes CASSQGQGGTDTQYF.

The V and J genes are TRBV6-2 or TRBV6-3 and TRBJ2-1; no clear D gene. Trimming took off 2 bases at V and 3 bases at J, with 5 bases between the two ends. The germline CDR1 and CDR2 sequences are MNHEY and SVGEGT. The CDR3 loop spans 13 amino acids. The CDR3 spells CASSYTYYNEQFF. CDR3 DNA sequence: TGTGCCAGCAGTTACACTTACTACAATGAGCAGTTCTTC.

This clonotype was seen a few times. CDR3 region: CATSRGTDGNEQFF. The CDR3 DNA reads as TGTGCCACCAGCAGAGGGACAGACGGCAATGAGCAGTTCTTC. V and J are TRBV15 and TRBJ2-1; TRBD1 might be the D (6 bases). The CDR3 runs 14 residues. V lost 1 base and J 6 bases, leaving 10 bases between the germline ends. CDR1 and CDR2 (germline): LNHNV, YYDKDF (reference sequence).

The V call is TRBV25-1, the J call TRBJ2-2; no clear D gene. V shed 4 bases and J shed 6 bases, with 6 bases lying between them. This CDR3 has 12 amino acids. Germline assignment: CDR1 MGHDK and CDR2 SYGVNS. The CDR3: CASSGPPGELFF. Here the CDR3 DNA reads TGTGCCAGCAGTGGGCCTCCCGGGGAGCTGTTTTTT.

The V gene is TRBV7-9, the J gene TRBJ2-1; 9 bases line up with TRBD2. Trimming at V came to 4 bases and at J to 4 bases, leaving 11 bases not matched to a gene. Germline V gene data show CDR1 as SEHNR and CDR2 as FQNEAQ (reference sequence). CDR3 size: 17 residues. The CDR3, as DNA: TGTGCCAGCAGCTCACCGCTACAAGCGGGGGGTTACAATGAGCAGTTCTTC. It translates to CASSSPLQAGGYNEQFF.

This clonotype appeared many times. Here the CDR3 reads CSAPDRGISTNEKLFF. The CDR3 DNA sequence: TGCAGTGCTCCGGACAGGGGAATTTCAACTAATGAAAAACTGTTTTTT. The chain couples TRBV20-1 to TRBJ1-4, with 9 bases lining up with TRBD1. V dropped 5 bases and J dropped 0; count of bases not matched to a gene: 7. There are 16 residues in the CDR3. The germline V gene encodes CDR1 DFQATT and CDR2 SNEGSKA (reference sequence).

The chain recombines TRBV27 with TRBJ2-7, with a weak D call TRBD1 (6 bases). CDR3 length: 12 residues. Germline loops: CDR1 MNHEY, CDR2 SMNVEV (reference sequence). V was shortened by 5 bases and J by 7 bases, with 12 bases between the two germline ends. The CDR3, as DNA: TGTGCCAGCAGTGGCTCAAGGGGGGAGCAGTACTTC. Translating it yields CASSGSRGEQYF.

This clonotype was seen at least ten times. This chain links TRBV12-3 or TRBV12-4 with TRBJ2-1; no firm D call. Trimming pared 5 bases from V and 2 bases from J, leaving 4 bases between. This CDR3 region has 12 residues. In nucleotides, the CDR3 is TGTGCCAGCAGTCCCGCCTACAATGAGCAGTTCTTC. This gives the protein CASSPAYNEQFF.

This clonotype was detected only a few times. The chain joins TRBV7-9 to TRBJ1-2, with a possible D match to TRBD1 (6 bases). Trimming removed 1 base from V and 6 bases from J, with 15 bases in between. The CDR3 consists of 15 residues. Looked up from germline, CDR1 is SEHNR and CDR2 is FQNEAQ (reference sequence). CDR3 nucleotides: TGTGCCAGCAGCTTAGGTAGGGGGACGGCGAATGGCTACACCTTC. The encoded protein is CASSLGRGTANGYTF.

In its sample, this clonotype was seen a few times. V and J are TRBV20-1 and TRBJ2-5; 13 positions agree with TRBD2. The CDR3 has 17 amino acids. The V segment lost 0 bases and the J segment 1 base; nucleotides outside the gene matches: 5. The germline CDR1 and CDR2 sequences are DFQATT and SNEGSKA (reference sequence). CDR3 amino acids: CSARDWWTSGGQETQYF. The CDR3 bases are TGCAGTGCTAGAGATTGGTGGACTAGCGGGGGCCAAGAGACCCAGTACTTC.

This clonotype came up many times. The chain combines TRBV12-3 or TRBV12-4 with TRBJ2-2; D not resolved. V lost 4 bases, J lost 0 bases, and 9 bases lay in between. This CDR3 is built from 15 residues. The CDR3 DNA reads TGTGCCAGCAGTTCGGACGCCACGAACACCGGGGAGCTGTTTTTT. This translates into CASSSDATNTGELFF.

The table lists this clonotype with a few counts. The chain couples TRBV10-2 to TRBJ2-2; no clear D. The CDR3 spans 11 residues. Germline CDR1 and CDR2: WSHSY and SAAADI. Trimming took off 7 bases at V and 8 bases at J, with 8 bases between the two ends. The DNA of the CDR3 is TGCGCCAGCACAGCTGAGGGGGAGCTGTTTTTT. It translates to CASTAEGELFF.

This rearrangement joins TRBV10-3 to TRBJ2-3; 13 bases are a match to TRBD2. The junction had 6 bases not matched to a gene; V was cut back by 6 bases and J by 6 bases. Germline values: CDR1 ENHRY, CDR2 SYGVKD. The CDR3 is made up of 15 amino acids. In nucleotides, the CDR3 is TGTGCCATCAGCCCTGGACTAGCGGGAGCGGATACGCAGTATTTT. Protein sequence: CAISPGLAGADTQYF.

This clonotype showed up many times. This chain connects TRBV2 to TRBJ2-1, with TRBD2 identical over 10 bases. Germline V gene data show CDR1 as SNHLY and CDR2 as FYNNEI. With 6 bases clipped from V and 6 bases from J, the junction kept 14 bases outside the gene matches. The CDR3 covers 17 residues. CDR3 DNA sequence: TGTGCCAGCAGCCTACCTAGCGGGGGAGCCCATCTCAATGAGCAGTTCTTC. This gives the protein CASSLPSGGAHLNEQFF. Full variable domain (outside the CDR3, taken from reference TRBV2 and TRBJ2-1): EPEVTQTPSHQVTQMGQEVILRCVPISNHLYFYWYRQILGQKVEFLVSFYNNEISEKSEIFDDQFSVERPDGSNFTLKIRSTKLEDSAMYFCASSLPSGGAHLNEQFFGPGTRLTVL.

The chain recombines TRBV20-1 with TRBJ2-5; 12 bases are a match to TRBD2. This CDR3 is 15 amino acids long. Germline CDR1 and CDR2: DFQATT and SNEGSKA (reference sequence). V was pared by 1 base and J by 7 bases, with 7 bases of the junction left unmatched. The CDR3 is CSARGLAGEVGTQYF. CDR3 in DNA: TGCAGTGCTAGAGGACTAGCGGGAGAGGTCGGGACCCAGTACTTC.

This clonotype has a handful of counts. The V call is TRBV28, the J call TRBJ1-2; the D is unclear. With 2 bases removed from V and 5 bases from J, the gap between germline ends came to 3 bases. This CDR3 comprises 11 residues. The germline V gene encodes CDR1 MDHEN and CDR2 SYDVKM. As DNA, the CDR3 is TGTGCCAGCAGTTTAACTTATGGCTACACCTTC. It specifies CASSLTYGYTF.